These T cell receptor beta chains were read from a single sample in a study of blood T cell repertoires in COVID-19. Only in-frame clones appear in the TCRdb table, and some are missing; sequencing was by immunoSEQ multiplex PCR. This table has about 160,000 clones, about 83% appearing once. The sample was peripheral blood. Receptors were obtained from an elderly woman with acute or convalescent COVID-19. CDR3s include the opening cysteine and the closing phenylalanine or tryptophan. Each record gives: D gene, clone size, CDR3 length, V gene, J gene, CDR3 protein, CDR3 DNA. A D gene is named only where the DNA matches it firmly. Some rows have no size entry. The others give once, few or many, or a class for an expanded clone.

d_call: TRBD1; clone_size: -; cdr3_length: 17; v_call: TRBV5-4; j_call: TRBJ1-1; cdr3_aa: CASSLRDRGRWRTEAFF; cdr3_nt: TGTGCCAGCAGCTTGCGGGACAGGGGGCGATGGAGAACTGAAGCTTTCTTT
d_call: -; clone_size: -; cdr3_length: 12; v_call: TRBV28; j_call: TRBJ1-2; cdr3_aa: CASNSGVGGYTF; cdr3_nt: TGTGCCAGCAACTCGGGGGTGGGTGGCTACACCTTC
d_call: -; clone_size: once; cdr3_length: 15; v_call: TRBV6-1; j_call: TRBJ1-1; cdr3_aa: CASSERAGLRAEAFF; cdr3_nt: TGTGCCAGCAGTGAAAGGGCAGGGCTTCGGGCTGAAGCTTTCTTT
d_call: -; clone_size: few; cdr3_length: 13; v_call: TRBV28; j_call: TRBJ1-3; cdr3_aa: CASNVLSGNTIYF; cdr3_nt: TGTGCCAGCAACGTACTCTCTGGAAACACCATATATTTT
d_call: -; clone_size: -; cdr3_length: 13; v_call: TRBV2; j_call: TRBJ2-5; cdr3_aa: CATSGGYQETQYF; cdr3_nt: TGTGCCACCAGTGGGGGCTACCAAGAGACCCAGTACTTC
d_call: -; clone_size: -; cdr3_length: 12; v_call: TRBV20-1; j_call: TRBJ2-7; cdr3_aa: CSASYIPREQYF; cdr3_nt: TGCAGTGCTAGTTATATTCCCCGCGAGCAGTACTTC
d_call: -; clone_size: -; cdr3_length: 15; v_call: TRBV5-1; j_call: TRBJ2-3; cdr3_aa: CASSSSNRGTDTQYF; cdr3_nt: TGCGCCAGCAGCAGCAGCAACAGGGGCACAGATACGCAGTATTTT
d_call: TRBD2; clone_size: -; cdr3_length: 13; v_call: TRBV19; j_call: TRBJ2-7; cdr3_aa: CASGTSASYEQYF; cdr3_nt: TGTGCCAGTGGGACTAGCGCCTCCTACGAGCAGTACTTC
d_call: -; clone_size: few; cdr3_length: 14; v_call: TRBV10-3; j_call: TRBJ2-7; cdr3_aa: CAIGQEDISYEQYF; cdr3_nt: TGTGCCATCGGGCAAGAAGACATCTCCTACGAGCAGTACTTC
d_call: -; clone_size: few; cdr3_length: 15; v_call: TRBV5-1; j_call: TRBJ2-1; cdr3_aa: CASSLVLADYNEQFF; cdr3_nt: TGCGCCAGCAGCTTGGTTTTAGCGGATTACAATGAGCAGTTCTTC
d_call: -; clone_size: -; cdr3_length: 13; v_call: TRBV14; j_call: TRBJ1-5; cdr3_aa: CASSQTQGWPQHF; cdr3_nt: TGTGCCAGCAGCCAAACACAGGGCTGGCCCCAGCATTTT
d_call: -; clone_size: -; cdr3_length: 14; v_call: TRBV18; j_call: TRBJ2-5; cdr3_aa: CASSLPTVEETQYF; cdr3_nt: TGTGCCAGCTCACTACCAACGGTTGAGGAGACCCAGTACTTC
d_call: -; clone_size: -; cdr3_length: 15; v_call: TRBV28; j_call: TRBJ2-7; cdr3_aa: CASSSLAPGTYEQYF; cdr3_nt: TGTGCCAGCAGTTCCCTTGCCCCGGGGACCTACGAGCAGTACTTC
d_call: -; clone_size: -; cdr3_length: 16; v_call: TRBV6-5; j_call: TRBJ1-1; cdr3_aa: CASSYLGSGRNTEAFF; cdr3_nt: TGTGCCAGCAGTTACCTTGGGAGTGGGCGGAACACTGAAGCTTTCTTT
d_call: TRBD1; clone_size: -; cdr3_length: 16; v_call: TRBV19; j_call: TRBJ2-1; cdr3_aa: CASSSYRGQGNNEQFF; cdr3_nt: TGTGCCAGTAGTTCCTACAGGGGGCAAGGTAACAATGAGCAGTTCTTC
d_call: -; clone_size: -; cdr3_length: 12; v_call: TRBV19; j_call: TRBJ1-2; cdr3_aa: CATTRGASGYTF; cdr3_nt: TGTGCCACCACCCGGGGGGCTAGCGGCTACACCTTC
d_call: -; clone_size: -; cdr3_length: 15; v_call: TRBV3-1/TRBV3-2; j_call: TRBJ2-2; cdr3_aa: CASSQGPWDAGELFF; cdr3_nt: TGTGCCAGCAGCCAGGGGCCTTGGGATGCCGGGGAGCTGTTTTTT
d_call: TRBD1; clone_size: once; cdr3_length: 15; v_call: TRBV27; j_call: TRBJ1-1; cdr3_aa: CASSFRAQGTTEAFF; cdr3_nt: TGTGCCAGCAGTTTTAGGGCACAGGGGACCACTGAAGCTTTCTTT
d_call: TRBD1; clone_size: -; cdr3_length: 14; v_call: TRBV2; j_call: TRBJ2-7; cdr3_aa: CASSESTGGYEQYF; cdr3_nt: TGTGCCAGCAGTGAAAGTACAGGGGGATACGAGCAGTACTTC
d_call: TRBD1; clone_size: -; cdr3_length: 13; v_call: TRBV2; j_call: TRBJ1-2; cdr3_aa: CASSGQGNYGYTF; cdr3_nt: TGTGCCAGCAGTGGACAGGGGAACTATGGCTACACCTTC
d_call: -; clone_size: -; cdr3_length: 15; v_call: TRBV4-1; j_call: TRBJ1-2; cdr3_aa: CASSQVSMRGHGYTF; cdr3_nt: TGCGCCAGCAGCCAAGTTTCTATGCGGGGGCACGGCTACACCTTC
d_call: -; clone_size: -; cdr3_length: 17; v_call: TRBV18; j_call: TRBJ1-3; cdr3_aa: CASSPLDSYFSGNTIYF; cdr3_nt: TGTGCCAGCTCACCCCTGGACAGTTACTTCTCTGGAAACACCATATATTTT
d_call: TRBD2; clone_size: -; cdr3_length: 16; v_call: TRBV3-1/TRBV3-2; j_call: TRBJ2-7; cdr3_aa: CASSQGGTSGRVEQYF; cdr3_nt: TGTGCCAGCAGCCAAGGAGGGACTAGCGGGAGGGTCGAGCAGTACTTC
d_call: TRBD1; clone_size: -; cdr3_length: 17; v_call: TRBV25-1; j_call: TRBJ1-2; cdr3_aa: CASSEAGTGGDTRGYTF; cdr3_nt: TGTGCCAGCAGTGAAGCTGGGACAGGGGGAGACACTCGGGGCTACACCTTC
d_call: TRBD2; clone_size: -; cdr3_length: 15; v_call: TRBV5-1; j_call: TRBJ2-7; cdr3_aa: CASSFSLAGASEQYF; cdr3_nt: TGCGCCAGCAGCTTTTCGCTAGCGGGAGCCTCCGAGCAGTACTTC
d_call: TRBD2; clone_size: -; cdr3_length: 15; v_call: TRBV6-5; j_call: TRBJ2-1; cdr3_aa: CASSPTSETYNEQFF; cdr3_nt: TGTGCCAGCAGTCCTACTAGCGAGACCTACAATGAGCAGTTCTTC
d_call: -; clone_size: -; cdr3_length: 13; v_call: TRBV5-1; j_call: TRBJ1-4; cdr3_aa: CASSVGANEKLFF; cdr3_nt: TGCGCCAGCAGTGTAGGAGCTAATGAAAAACTGTTTTTT
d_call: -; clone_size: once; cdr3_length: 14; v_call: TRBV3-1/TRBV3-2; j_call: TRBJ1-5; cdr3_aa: CASSLGGGGQPQHF; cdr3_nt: TGTGCCAGCAGCCTTGGAGGTGGGGGGCAGCCCCAGCATTTT
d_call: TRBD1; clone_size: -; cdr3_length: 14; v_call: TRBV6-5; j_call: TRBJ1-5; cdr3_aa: CASSRTGGNQPQHF; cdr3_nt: TGTGCCAGCAGTCGGACAGGGGGCAATCAGCCCCAGCATTTT
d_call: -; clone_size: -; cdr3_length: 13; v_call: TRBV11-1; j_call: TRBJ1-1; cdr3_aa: CASQAGVNTEAFF; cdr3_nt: TGTGCCAGTCAAGCGGGGGTGAACACTGAAGCTTTCTTT
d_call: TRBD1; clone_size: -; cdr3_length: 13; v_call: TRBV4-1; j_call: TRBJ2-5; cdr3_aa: CASSQGRGETQYF; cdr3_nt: TGCGCCAGCAGCCAAGGCAGGGGGGAGACCCAGTACTTC
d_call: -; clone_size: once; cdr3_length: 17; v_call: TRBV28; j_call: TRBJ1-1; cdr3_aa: CASSLFPYRTGDTEAFF; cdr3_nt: TGTGCCAGCAGTTTATTCCCGTACAGAACCGGGGACACTGAAGCTTTCTTT
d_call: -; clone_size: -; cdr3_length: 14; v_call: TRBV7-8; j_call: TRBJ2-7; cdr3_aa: CASSLQGSGYEQYF; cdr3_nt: TGTGCCAGCAGCTTACAGGGGTCTGGCTACGAGCAGTACTTC
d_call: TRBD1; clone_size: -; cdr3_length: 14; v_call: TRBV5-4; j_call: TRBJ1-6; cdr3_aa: CASSLVTGKSPLHF; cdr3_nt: TGTGCCAGCAGCTTGGTGACAGGGAAATCACCCCTCCACTTT
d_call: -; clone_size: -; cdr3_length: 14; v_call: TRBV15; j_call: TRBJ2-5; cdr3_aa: CATSRDAGQETQYF; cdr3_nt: TGTGCCACCAGCAGAGACGCAGGACAAGAGACCCAGTACTTC
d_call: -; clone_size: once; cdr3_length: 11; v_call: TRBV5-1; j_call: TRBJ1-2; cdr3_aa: CASGEGFGYTF; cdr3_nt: TGCGCCAGCGGGGAGGGGTTTGGCTACACCTTC
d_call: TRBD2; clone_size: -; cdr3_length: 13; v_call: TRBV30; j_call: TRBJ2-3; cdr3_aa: CAWASGSTDTQYF; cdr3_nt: TGTGCCTGGGCTAGCGGGTCCACAGATACGCAGTATTTT
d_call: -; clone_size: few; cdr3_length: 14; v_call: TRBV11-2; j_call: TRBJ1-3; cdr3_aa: CASSTQGGLGTIYF; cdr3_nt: TGTGCCAGCAGCACTCAGGGAGGGTTAGGCACCATATATTTT